Below, one T cell receptor (beta chain) is given with its context. Its antigen is currently not known. Base qualities are not at hand, and no much larger clone is one base apart. This specimen belongs to a study of shared clonotypes between healthy human individuals (dated by TCRdb to 2018 to 2020). Looking at the study overall: A couple of women and a few men aged 18 to 49 years were included in the cohort. Per donor, three plates each were used for CD4 naive and CD4 memory, two for CD8 naive, and one for CD8 memory. The study deeply sequenced blood TCR repertoires of about five healthy adults to estimate repertoire size and the extent of clonotype sharing between individuals. To increase sequencing depth and limit assay-specific biases, TCR repertoire library preparation and sequencing were carried out by different laboratories using diverse techniques. Leukapheresis yielded between about 0.94 and 8.9 billion PBMCs per donor.

TCR CDR3 regions were amplified from genomic DNA by multiplex PCR using the deep immunoSEQ assay. Extracted genomic DNA from each cell subset was spread evenly across all wells of several immunoSEQ 96-well plates, with each plate serving as a replicate. Each replicate PCR for sorted subsets received approximately 220 ng genomic DNA, equal to roughly 30,000 T cell genomes. Purified libraries were measured with a Qubit 3.0 fluorometer, size-checked on a Bioanalyzer 2100, and measured again with the KAPA Library Quantification kit. Each immunoSEQ 96-well plate was sequenced on its own single-read 150-cycle Illumina NextSeq 550 flow cell. In the authors' own workflow: Because the immunoSEQ output held only junctional sequences and lacked quality scores, the filtering could not match the filtering applied to full-length reads. To assign V/J genes and CDR3, sequences were annotated using PyIR, a Python wrapper for IgBLAST v1.9, with IMGT germline references. Reads were removed for weak V/J assignments (E-value above 1e-6), missing CDR3, stop codons, out-of-frame junctions, or ambiguous translated residues. V3J clonotypes were defined as sequences sharing an identical inferred V gene, J gene, and CDR3 amino acid sequence. Percentage overlap between repertoires was calculated by dividing the number of shared unique clonotypes by the size of the smaller repertoire. Richness of each repertoire was evaluated using RTK rarefaction, the Chao1 estimator, and Recon v2.1 estimates of unobserved clonotypes. OLGA was used to compute generation probabilities for all TCRbeta clonotypes that the gDNA method yielded from several donors. Drawn from immuneACCESS, this table holds only the in-frame rearrangements with V and J called that TCRdb kept. Clones are partly lost; checked studies trace under half to an unresolved V gene and leave the rest unexplained. V and J calls and clone size come straight from that table; D and trimming were deduced from the DNA. The sample table shows more than 2 million clones, and approximately 94% are seen once. The ten largest make up roughly 0.13% of the sample.

The investigation overall reported the following: Sampling was limited to blood, and TCR repertoires in tissue likely differ from TCR repertoires in blood. Pairwise subsampling led to the expectation that sequencing depth would affect the degree of clonotype sharing among donors. Naive subsets generally had larger estimated clonotype richness than memory subsets did. When several donors were compared, the shared fraction of clonotypes was roughly 5% for naive CD4, 3.5% for naive CD8, roughly 2.3% for memory CD4, and 0.4% for memory CD8. Even with the large sequencing depth, rarefaction of the sorted-subset datasets indicated that sequencing was incomplete. Compared with non-shared clonotypes, the clonotypes found in all four sorted-subset donors had higher generation probabilities. The genetic and exposure-history diversity represented was limited by the small number of donors.

The donors were healthy, HIV-negative adults with no recently reported acute infections or vaccinations. All donors were Caucasian adults living in Nashville, Tennessee, USA. CD4+ T cells were enriched by magnetic negative selection, after which naive cells were positively selected on CD45RA and the negative fraction was taken as the memory subset. After blood collection by leukapheresis, PBMCs were isolated using Ficoll-Histopaque density gradient centrifugation and then cryopreserved in the vapor phase of liquid nitrogen. Analytical flow cytometry was used to check the purity and quantity of every magnetically sorted T cell population. Each sorted fraction had its genomic DNA isolated and then quantified by UV absorbance on a Nanodrop 2000c. V is cut by 4 bases and J by 9 bases, and the space between the germline ends is 16 bases. The germline V gene (reference sequence) provides CDR1 GTSNPN and CDR2 SVGIG. Its CDR3 holds 13 amino acids, cysteine through phenylalanine. Only the CDR3 DNA is retained, 39 bases long and in frame from the first base.

Here the chain combines TRBV30 and TRBJ2-1; the D gene assignment is ambiguous. The material sequenced was naive CD4+ T cells sorted from blood. Taken with the paper, the label for cell subset or site translates to: CD45RA+ positively selected. The clonotype was recovered from a man younger than 30 in good health. The DNA is as follows: TGTGCCTGGACCCCCCCAAAGGTCGGTGAGCAGTTCTTC. Its protein reads: CAWTPPKVGEQFF.